The present T cell receptor beta chain was sequenced within a study of beta chain features in type 1 diabetes. The CDR3 totals 16 residues. V lost 5 bases, J lost 5 bases, and 10 bases stayed unmatched. Germline V lookup: CDR1 SGHTA, CDR2 FQGNSA. This clone turned up a few times. Its matching antigen is unknown. Investigators reverse transcribed all isolated RNA, so they sequenced expressed TCRB transcripts. Libraries were prepared by immunoSEQ multiplex PCR; TCRdb keeps only in-frame clonotypes and omits some of them. The sample has hundreds of thousands of clones, less than 10% seen once. The study's findings and limits: Researchers caution that PCR might favor shorter templates, equally among patients and controls.

The sample was central memory CD4+ T cells from blood. The sequence was collected from a woman between 18 and 29 years old in good health. The chain recombines TRBV7-2 with TRBJ2-5; 11 bases map to TRBD2. The CDR3 loop reads CASSPQLAGVFETQYF. Here the CDR3 DNA reads TGTGCCAGCAGCCCCCAACTAGCGGGAGTTTTTGAGACCCAGTACTTC.